This entry is about one T cell receptor (beta chain). CDR1 is MNHEY, CDR2 SMNVEV, per germline (reference sequence). The CDR3 contains 18 residues. V shed 4 bases and J 7 bases; nucleotides not matched to a gene: 18. This entry belongs to a study of blood T cell repertoires in COVID-19. Study context: COVID-19 samples collected from the United States, Italy and Spain covered acute and convalescent phases. Nucleic acid was either cDNA or gDNA, and it came from T cells, B-cell-depleted T cells, or PBMCs.

Clinical history as reported by participants underpinned cohort assignment. Original processing notes: Scientists estimated how many nucleated cells there were by amplifying reference gene primers. Some clones are missing from TCRdb's copy, which holds only in-frame ones; the method was immunoSEQ multiplex PCR. That table supplies the V and J calls and clone size; D and trimming were determined from the DNA. The data show about 260,000 clones, about 88% seen once. The source of this sequence is a woman in her forties or fifties who had recovered from COVID-19. What was sequenced was PBMCs or T cells enriched from blood (not recorded which). The V call is TRBV27, the J call TRBJ2-2; 7 nucleotides line up with TRBD1. The CDR3: CASSSPPARWNRGGELFF. CDR3 coding DNA: TGTGCCAGCAGTTCCCCCCCCGCTAGGTGGAACAGGGGCGGGGAGCTGTTTTTT.